The clone carrying this T cell receptor beta chain was seen a few times. No antigen is known for it. Specified treatment: approximately 9-day PBMC culture with coronavirus spike peptide pools or control peptides (ViraFEST assay). V lost 2 bases and J lost 8, with 21 bases in between. From germline, CDR1 is DFQATT and CDR2 SNEGSKA (reference sequence). The CDR3 has 15 amino acids. The record originates from a study of vaccination and CD4 T cells after COVID-19. Study-level points and caveats: Researchers report that a median 86.3% of reactive clones in convalescent patients surfaced only post-vaccination.

The study sequenced cultured CD4+ T cell DNA using the Oncomine TCR Beta short-read assay. TCRdb independently ran MiXCR on the PCR reads; one entry per CDR3 protein. The sample has roughly 13,000 distinct CDR3 sequences, 56% seen once; the top ten hold 18%. The sequence came from a human donor who had recovered from COVID-19. The chain is built from TRBV20-1 and TRBJ1-2; D is possibly TRBD1 (5 bases). Sequencing was carried out using CD4+ T cells from blood, cultured in vitro. CDR3 protein: CSARLWAGAHGGYTF. The DNA for the CDR3 is TGCAGTGCTAGATTATGGGCTGGGGCCCATGGGGGCTACACCTTC.